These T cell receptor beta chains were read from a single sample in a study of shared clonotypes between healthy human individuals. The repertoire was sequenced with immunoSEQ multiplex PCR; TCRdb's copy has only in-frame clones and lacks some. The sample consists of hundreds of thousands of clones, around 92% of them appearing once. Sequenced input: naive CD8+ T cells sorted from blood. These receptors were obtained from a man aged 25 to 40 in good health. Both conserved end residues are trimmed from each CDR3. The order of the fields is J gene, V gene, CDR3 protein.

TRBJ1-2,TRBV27,ASSRDIRYYGYT
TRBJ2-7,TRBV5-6,ASSPGTGSSYEQY
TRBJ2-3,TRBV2,ASTRGGQESTDTQY
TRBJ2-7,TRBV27,ASMGPYEQY
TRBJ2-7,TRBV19,ASSIVGAEQY
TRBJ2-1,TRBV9,ASSVAGYSYNEQF
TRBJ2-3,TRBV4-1,ASSHLASSTDTQY
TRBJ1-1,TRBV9,ASSSGTANTEAF
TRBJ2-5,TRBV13,ASSLEASQETQY
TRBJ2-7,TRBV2,ASRGWEQY
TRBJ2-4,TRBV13,ASSLGLAGDGNIQY
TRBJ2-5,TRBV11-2,ASSSSAPETQY
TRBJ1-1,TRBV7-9,ASSGVVSLEAF
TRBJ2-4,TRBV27,ASGRGTRNIQY
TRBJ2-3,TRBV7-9,ASSTTLFSTDTQY
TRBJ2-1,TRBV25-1,ASSEAEQF
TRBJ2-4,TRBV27,ASGRGDWVNIQY
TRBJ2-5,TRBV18,ASSPGQSIEETQY
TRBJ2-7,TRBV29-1,SVAGTETYEQY
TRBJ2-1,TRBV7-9,ASSEPGTSFEQF
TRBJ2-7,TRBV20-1,SASVGNEQY
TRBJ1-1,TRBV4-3,ASSQDPRGAWTEAF
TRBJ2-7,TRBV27,ASSKRTSGISYEQY
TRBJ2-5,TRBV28,ASRLLGQETQY
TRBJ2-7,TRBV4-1,ASSPLGTGAYEQY
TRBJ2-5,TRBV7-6,ASSSFSDQETQY
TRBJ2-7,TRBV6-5,ASSYPGQYGYEQY
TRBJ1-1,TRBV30,AWSLMGFEAF
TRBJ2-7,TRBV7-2,ASSSDPGVAFYEQY
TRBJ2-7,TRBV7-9,ASSLSEGPDEQY
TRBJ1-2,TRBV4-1,ASSQDSYGYT
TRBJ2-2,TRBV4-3,ASSQGPYAPAASSDTGELF
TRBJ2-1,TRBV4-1,ASSQPGQGNEQF
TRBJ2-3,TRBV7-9,ASSLVGSGTDTQY
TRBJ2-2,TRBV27,ASSLTLGGNTGELF
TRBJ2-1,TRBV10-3,AISESASGFLNEQF
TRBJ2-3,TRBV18,ASSPGTGGRHTQY
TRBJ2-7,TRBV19,ASSPMGPSYEQY
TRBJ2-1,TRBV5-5,ASSLGVSRGDEQF
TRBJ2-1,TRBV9,ASSVSGYNEQF
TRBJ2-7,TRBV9,ASSQGTATYEQY
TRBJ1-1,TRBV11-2,ASSLRTGSTEAF
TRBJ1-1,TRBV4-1,ASYTGGAYF
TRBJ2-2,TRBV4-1,ASSPWAGEVGTGELF
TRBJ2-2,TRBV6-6,ASSYGTGGTGELF
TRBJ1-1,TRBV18,ASSPPDRGLNTEAF
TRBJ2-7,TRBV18,ASSPDGSYEQY
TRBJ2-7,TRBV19,ASSPLDRGPSYEQY
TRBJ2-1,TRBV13,ASATGTSGREQF
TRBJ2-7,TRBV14,ASSQEGRRGAYEQY
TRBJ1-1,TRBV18,ASSPLDRADTEAF
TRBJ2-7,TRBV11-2,ASSYHSGEQY